Sequencing of this TCR beta chain was carried out in a study of OX40 agonist ivuxolimab in advanced cancers. The wider study: Antecedent anti-PD-1, anti-PD-L1 or anti-CTLA-4 therapy was permissible, with over 35% having received some. Partial responses, seen in three patients, involved one hepatocellular carcinoma and two cutaneous melanomas.

Generated by immunoSEQ multiplex PCR, the TCRdb table keeps only in-frame clones and is missing some. Of approximately 98,000 clones in the sample, 80% to 95% are singletons; the top ten hold 0.66%. Any history of autoimmune disease or systemic immunosuppression disqualified patients. This clone has only one observation. As yet, its antigen is unknown. Between the trimmed V and J ends, which lost 3 bases and 5 bases, there was a span of 19 bases. The CDR3 has 15 residues. CDR1 is GTSNPN and CDR2 is SVGIG in the germline V gene (reference sequence). The study's findings and limits: Not determined was the antigen specificity of the expanded peripheral T cells.

The receptor was isolated from an adult with an advanced solid tumor such as melanoma, head and neck, liver or kidney cancer. The source was CD4+ or CD8+ T cells sorted from blood, collected in a trial of the OX40 agonist ivuxolimab. The chain is built from TRBV30 and TRBJ2-5, with D possibly TRBD1 on 6 matching bases. The CDR3 DNA reads TGTGCCTGGAGCGCCGGGACAAGGGTTGGGGAGACCCAGTACTTC. Translated: CAWSAGTRVGETQYF.